A single T cell receptor (beta chain) is shown here with its context. These data come from a study of T cells expressing NK-cell markers. As for the study in general: Cells sorted as CD3+CD56+NKG2C+, CD3+CD56+NKG2C- and CD3+CD56-NKG2C+ T cells supplied the TCR beta repertoires.

The CDR3 covers 11 residues. Germline CDR1 reads SGHTA; CDR2 reads FQGNSA. TCRdb reanalyzed the 5' RACE reads and collapses them to one entry per CDR3 protein, without DNA. The sample shows about 260,000 distinct CDR3 sequences, and around 0.4% sits with its ten largest clones. Sequenced input: blood T cells: a sorted CD56 or NKG2C T cell subset, CD4+ or CD8+ T cells, or bulk PBMC T cells (not recorded which). The genes are TRBV7-2 and TRBJ2-1; the TRBD2 assignment by TCRdb is unverifiable without DNA. The sequence was obtained from a man aged 18 to 35 in good health. The CDR3 spells CASSALEGWFF.